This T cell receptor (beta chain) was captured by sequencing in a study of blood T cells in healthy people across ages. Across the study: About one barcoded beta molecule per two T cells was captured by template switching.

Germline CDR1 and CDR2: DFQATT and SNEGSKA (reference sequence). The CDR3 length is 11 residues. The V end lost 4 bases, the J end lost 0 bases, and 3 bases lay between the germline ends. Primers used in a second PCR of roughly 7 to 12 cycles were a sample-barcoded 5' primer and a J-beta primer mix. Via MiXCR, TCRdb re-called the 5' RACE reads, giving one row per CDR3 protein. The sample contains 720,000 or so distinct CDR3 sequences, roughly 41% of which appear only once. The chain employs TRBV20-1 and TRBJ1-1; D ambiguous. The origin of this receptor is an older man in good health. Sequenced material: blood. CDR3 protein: CSATMNTEAFF. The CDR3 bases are TGCAGTGCTACGATGAACACTGAAGCTTTCTTT.